Each of the 9 T cell receptor beta chains below was sequenced from the same sample in a study of T cell repertoires in cytomegalovirus infection. Using its own MiXCR run on the reads, TCRdb lists one record per CDR3 protein. The sample consists of around 350,000 distinct CDR3 sequences, around a sixth of them appearing once. Sequences were obtained from PBMCs. The receptors were gathered from a human donor in good health (CMV status not recorded). Some clones in this sample may be carry-over from other donors' samples.

This clonotype has a handful of counts. The V gene is TRBV20-1, the J gene TRBJ1-4; D ambiguous. V was trimmed by 0 bases and J by 1 base, leaving 15 bases between them. There are 17 residues in the CDR3. Germline V gives CDR1 DFQATT, CDR2 SNEGSKA (reference sequence). CDR3 DNA sequence: TGCAGTGCTAGAGATTCCCACAGTTGGGGAACTAATGAAAAACTGTTTTTT. Translating it yields CSARDSHSWGTNEKLFF.

This clonotype was observed a few times. The CDR3: CASSPAGAANQPQHF. CDR3 DNA: TGTGCCAGCAGCCCGGCAGGGGCTGCTAATCAGCCCCAGCATTTT. The chain recombines TRBV7-3 with TRBJ1-5; D is perhaps TRBD1 (6 bases). CDR3 length: 15 amino acids. Trimming stripped 5 bases from V and 4 bases from J, with 15 bases between. Germline values: CDR1 SGHTA, CDR2 FQGTGA.

The chain employs TRBV12-3 or TRBV12-4 and TRBJ1-3; perhaps TRBD1 as D (6 bases). V dropped 2 bases and J dropped 4 bases, with 12 bases sitting between them. The CDR3 runs 15 residues. CDR3 in amino acids: CASSLSAGEGNTIYF. The CDR3 coding sequence is TGTGCCAGCAGTTTATCGGCAGGGGAAGGAAACACCATATATTTT.

The chain has TRBV12-3 or TRBV12-4 and TRBJ1-3; possibly TRBD1 for D (5 bases). The CDR3 totals 16 residues. V was pared by 3 bases and J by 2 bases, with 14 bases between. CDR3: CASSFGGRKAGNTIYF. DNA for the CDR3: TGTGCCAGCAGTTTCGGGGGGAGAAAGGCTGGAAACACCATATATTTT.

The rearrangement links TRBV28 to TRBJ2-1, with D perhaps TRBD1 (5 bases). The germline gives CDR1 MDHEN, CDR2 SYDVKM. The CDR3 runs 12 residues. Trimming removed 8 bases at V and 1 base at J, with 6 bases between. In nucleotides, the CDR3 is TGTGCCAGCCAGGGTTCCTACAATGAGCAGTTCTTC. It translates to CASQGSYNEQFF.

The J gene is TRBJ2-2, the V gene TRBV20-1, with D tentatively TRBD2 (6 bases). Trimming cost V 7 bases and J 1 base, with 13 bases left between them. The CDR3 totals 14 residues. Germline CDR1 is DFQATT and CDR2 is SNEGSKA (reference sequence). The CDR3 region is CSVSSGVNTGELFF. The CDR3 nucleotides are TGCAGTGTGTCCTCGGGGGTGAACACCGGGGAGCTGTTTTTT.

The sample holds many counts of this clonotype. The chain carries TRBV7-2 and TRBJ1-1, with D perhaps TRBD1 (5 bases). Trimming removed 4 bases at V and 1 base at J, with 10 bases between. CDR1 is SGHTA and CDR2 is FQGNSA in the germline V gene. The length of the CDR3 is 14 residues. The CDR3 protein is CASSYTGQNTEAFF. The DNA of the CDR3 is TGTGCCAGCAGCTATACCGGACAGAACACTGAAGCTTTCTTT.

This clonotype has just one count. CDR3 DNA: TGTGCCAGCAGGCCACACTATAGGGCCGGGGAGCTGTTTTTT. Residues: CASRPHYRAGELFF. The chain employs TRBV2 and TRBJ2-2, with D unresolved. The V end lost 6 bases, the J end lost 6 bases, and 14 bases lay between the germline ends. Germline V lookup: CDR1 SNHLY, CDR2 FYNNEI. The CDR3 loop spans 14 amino acids.

The table lists this clonotype with many counts. CDR3 sequence: CASSQYPPGQVTDTQYF. DNA of the CDR3: TGTGCCAGCAGCCAATACCCCCCCGGACAGGTCACAGATACGCAGTATTTT. The chain has TRBV7-6 and TRBJ2-3, with 7 bases matching TRBD1. The CDR3 has 17 residues. Losses at the gene ends were 5 bases for V and 2 bases for J; bases not matched to a gene: 13. Germline values: CDR1 SGHVS, CDR2 FNYEAQ.